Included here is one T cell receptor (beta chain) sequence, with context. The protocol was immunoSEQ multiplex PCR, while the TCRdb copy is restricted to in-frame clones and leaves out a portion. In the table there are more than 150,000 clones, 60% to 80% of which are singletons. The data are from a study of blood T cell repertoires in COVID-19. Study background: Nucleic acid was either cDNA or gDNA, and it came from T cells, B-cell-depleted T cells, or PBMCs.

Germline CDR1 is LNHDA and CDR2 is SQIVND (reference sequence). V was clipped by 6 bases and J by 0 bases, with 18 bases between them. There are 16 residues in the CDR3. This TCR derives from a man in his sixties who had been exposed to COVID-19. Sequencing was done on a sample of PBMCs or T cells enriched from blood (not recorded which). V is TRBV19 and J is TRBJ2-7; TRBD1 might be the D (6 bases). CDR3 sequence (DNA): TGTGCCAGTAGCAAAAGGGACACCTTGAGCTCCTACGAGCAGTACTTC. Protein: CASSKRDTLSSYEQYF.